This paragraph reports one T cell receptor (beta chain). Its specificity is unknown. This entry belongs to a study of blood T cells in healthy people across ages. Study-level points and caveats: Unsorted PBMC input precluded a conclusive naive versus antigen-experienced comparison.

The authors ran a second PCR of about 7 to 12 cycles using a sample-barcoded 5' primer and a J-beta primer mix. A template-switch adaptor containing 12 random nucleotides labeled each cDNA molecule. MiXCR, run by TCRdb on the 5' RACE reads, gives a single entry per CDR3 protein. The table lists about 580,000 distinct CDR3 sequences, 45% to 55% of them singletons. The sequencing input was blood. The TCR was taken from a man aged 80 or over in good health.

The CDR3 spells CSVEKGGGGKLFF. CDR3 in DNA: TGCAGCGTTGAGAAAGGAGGAGGTGGAAAACTGTTTTTT. The chain carries TRBV29-1 and TRBJ1-4; no clear D. The CDR3 sequence is 13 residues long. Trimming stripped 3 bases from V and 10 bases from J, with 15 bases between. CDR1 is SQVTM, CDR2 ANQGSEA, per germline.